Sequencing of this T cell receptor beta chain was carried out in a study of early T cells in non-severe SARS-CoV-2 infection. The CDR3 consists of 15 residues. With 5 bases removed from V and 0 bases from J, the gap between germline ends came to 14 bases. CDR1 and CDR2 (germline): SGHTA, FQGNSA. MiXCR was run by TCRdb on the 5' RACE reads, yielding one entry per CDR3 protein. The sample includes about 40,000 distinct CDR3 sequences, approximately 8% of them seen just once. Sequenced material: whole blood, taken at baseline. The V and J genes are TRBV7-2 and TRBJ2-7; D is undetermined. This clonotype originated in an adult who was a healthcare worker with PCR-confirmed SARS-CoV-2 infection or an uninfected control (not recorded which). The CDR3 coding sequence is TGTGCCAGCAGCCCAAGTAACGGCCTCTCCTACGAGCAGTACTTC. Encoded protein: CASSPSNGLSYEQYF.